This T cell receptor (beta chain) was captured by sequencing in a study of blood T cell repertoires in COVID-19. About the research overall: T cells, B-cell-depleted T cells, or PBMCs supplied cDNA or gDNA.

The data were produced by immunoSEQ multiplex PCR, yet TCRdb's version contains in-frame clones alone and is incomplete. Among roughly 60,000 clones, about 80% were seen once, and the ten largest hold about 9.2%. This CDR3 has 17 amino acids. Germline V gives CDR1 SGHTA, CDR2 FQGNSA. Trimming took 5 bases from V and 0 from J; bases not matched to a gene: 10. This receptor was obtained from a man older than 75 with COVID-19, enrolled during active disease. The gene calls are TRBV7-2 and TRBJ2-1; 7 positions agree with TRBD1. The specimen sequenced was peripheral blood. The chain's CDR3 is CASSVRLGGGSYNEQFF. The CDR3 DNA reads TGTGCCAGCAGCGTCAGATTAGGGGGCGGCTCCTACAATGAGCAGTTCTTC.